What follows are 12 T cell receptor beta chains derived from one specimen sequenced in a study of T cell repertoires in cytomegalovirus infection. No antigen has been assigned to these receptors. TCRdb fed the reads into MiXCR, producing one record per CDR3 protein. Here the sample spans 700,000 to 850,000 distinct CDR3 sequences, around a third being singletons. Sequencing was performed on cultured CD8+ T cells from PBMCs, taken from culture after CMV antigen stimulation. The receptor source for this set is a human donor in good health (CMV status not recorded). Some clones in this sample may be carry-over from other donors' samples.

A single count supports this clonotype. The chain has TRBV6-8 and TRBJ2-2, with 12 bases fitting TRBD2. Looked up from germline, CDR1 is MNHGY and CDR2 is SAAAGT. This CDR3 region has 18 residues. The junction had 8 bases not matched to a gene; V was cut back by 6 bases and J by 0 bases. CDR3 loop: CASSFGLAGLPNTGELFF. CDR3 nucleotide sequence: TGTGCCAGCAGCTTTGGACTAGCGGGGTTACCGAACACCGGGGAGCTGTTTTTT.

The gene calls are TRBV12-3 or TRBV12-4 and TRBJ2-1; 11 nucleotides line up with TRBD1. This CDR3 comprises 14 residues. V was clipped by 6 bases and J by 7 bases; unmatched bases: 5. The CDR3 sequence is CASRGQGARNEQFF. As DNA, the CDR3 is TGTGCCAGCAGAGGACAGGGGGCGCGTAATGAGCAGTTCTTC.

V and J are TRBV25-1 and TRBJ2-3, with D possibly TRBD1 on 5 matching bases. The ends were cut back, 5 bases at V and 6 bases at J, with 21 bases in the middle. The germline V gene has CDR1 MGHDK and CDR2 SYGVNS. The CDR3 extends over 16 amino acids. CDR3: CASSLTNSQAEDTQYF. The CDR3 bases are TGTGCCAGCAGTCTAACAAACTCACAGGCAGAGGATACGCAGTATTTT.

For this clonotype: A clone one base away is much larger, so this may be a read error. The chain is built from TRBV11-2 and TRBJ2-1; perhaps TRBD2 as D (5 bases). This CDR3 comprises 16 residues. Per the germline V gene, CDR1 is SGHAT and CDR2 is FQNNGV. In DNA, the CDR3 is TGTGTCAGCAGCAACCCAGGAGGTGGCTCCTACAATGAGCAGTTCTTC. Its translation: CVSSNPGGGSYNEQFF.

There are a few counts of this clonotype. The V call is TRBV28, the J call TRBJ2-7; possible D gene TRBD1, 5 bases. The germline V gene has CDR1 MDHEN and CDR2 SYDVKM. CDR3 length: 11 residues. The CDR3: CALTVADEQYV. The CDR3 nucleotides read TGTGCTTTGACAGTTGCCGACGAGCAGTACGTC.

The rearrangement links TRBV7-3 to TRBJ2-1; TRBD2 aligns across 9 bases. V dropped 6 bases and J dropped 4; count of bases not matched to a gene: 16. This CDR3 spans 18 amino acids. Germline V gene data show CDR1 as SGHTA and CDR2 as FQGTGA. CDR3 bases: TGTGCCAGCAGGCTGGGACTAGCCGATTATTACCCATACAATGAGCAGTTCTTC. Its protein is CASRLGLADYYPYNEQFF.

This clonotype was counted between two and nine times. V gene TRBV7-8 combines with J gene TRBJ1-1; possibly TRBD1 for D (5 bases). The CDR3 sequence is 15 residues long. In germline, CDR1 is SGHVS, CDR2 FQNEAQ. The V end lost 2 bases, the J end lost 4 bases, and 14 bases lay between the germline ends. CDR3 sequence reads: CASSLIRPGRTEAFF. The CDR3 DNA reads as TGTGCCAGCAGCTTAATACGCCCAGGGCGCACTGAAGCTTTCTTT.

The gene calls are TRBV7-8 and TRBJ1-3; no clear D gene. Germline V gene lookup returns CDR1 SGHVS and CDR2 FQNEAQ. The CDR3 loop spans 15 amino acids. V gave up 3 bases and J gave up 4 bases, with 13 bases separating them. In nucleotides, the CDR3 is TGTGCCAGCAGCTTCCTTCCGGGGATCGGAAACACCATATATTTT. Translating it yields CASSFLPGIGNTIYF.

This clonotype was seen only a few times. The genes are TRBV27 and TRBJ1-6; perhaps TRBD1 as D (6 bases). The V gene's germline CDR1 is MNHEY and CDR2 SMNVEV (reference sequence). This CDR3 spans 14 amino acids. V was pared by 4 bases and J by 9 bases, with 13 bases between. CDR3 sequence: CASSYSLGASPLHF. The CDR3 DNA is TGTGCCAGCAGTTACAGCCTGGGGGCTTCACCCCTCCACTTT.

The V and J genes are TRBV2 and TRBJ2-5; TRBD1 matches at 10 bases. Germline CDR1 reads SNHLY; CDR2 reads FYNNEI. The V gene end was trimmed by 5 bases and the J gene end by 2 bases; junction bases not matched to a gene: 8. The CDR3 has 16 amino acids. The CDR3 spells CASSFRDRGRQETQYF. DNA for the CDR3: TGTGCCAGCAGTTTCCGGGACAGGGGAAGACAAGAGACCCAGTACTTC. Complete variable domain (other parts from reference TRBV2 and TRBJ2-5): EPEVTQTPSHQVTQMGQEVILRCVPISNHLYFYWYRQILGQKVEFLVSFYNNEISEKSEIFDDQFSVERPDGSNFTLKIRSTKLEDSAMYFCASSFRDRGRQETQYFGPGTRLLVL.

About this clonotype itself: This may stem from a read error, because a much larger clone lies one nucleotide away. This sequence joins TRBV7-2 and TRBJ2-1, with D unresolved. Germline values: CDR1 SGHTA, CDR2 FQGNSA. This CDR3 comprises 13 residues. The ends were cut back, 2 bases at V and 5 bases at J, with 7 bases in the middle. Here the CDR3 DNA reads TGTGCCAGCAGCTTACCCGAACACAATGAGCAGTTCTTC. Its protein is CASSLPEHNEQFF.

This clonotype was seen at least ten times. The chain links TRBV7-9 to TRBJ2-5; D may match TRBD1 or TRBD2 (5 bases each). Germline CDR1 and CDR2: SEHNR and FQNEAQ (reference sequence). The CDR3 has 16 residues. V was shortened by 2 bases and J by 4 bases, with 17 bases between the two germline ends. This CDR3 reads CASSLTGTAPRETQYF. In DNA, the CDR3 is TGTGCCAGCAGCTTAACCGGGACCGCCCCCCGAGAGACCCAGTACTTC. Variable domain in full (rest from reference TRBV7-9 and TRBJ2-5): DTGVSQNPRHKITKRGQNVTFRCDPISEHNRLYWYRQTLGQGPEFLTYFQNEAQLEKSRLLSDRFSAERPKGSFSTLEIQRTEQGDSAMYLCASSLTGTAPRETQYFGPGTRLLVL.